One TCR beta chain is described in this entry. The sample belongs to a study of blood T cells in healthy people across ages. A sample-barcoded 5' primer and a J-beta primer mix were used in a second PCR of about 7 to 12 cycles. Using its own MiXCR run on the 5' RACE reads, TCRdb lists one record per CDR3 protein. The sample yields about 640,000 distinct CDR3 sequences, roughly 50% seen once. Trimming cost V 1 base and J 2 bases, with 15 bases left between them. Per the germline V gene, CDR1 is SQVTM and CDR2 is ANQGSEA. The CDR3 extends over 15 amino acids. The TCR was taken from a man in his sixties in good health. What was sequenced was blood. The gene calls are TRBV29-1 and TRBJ2-7; perhaps TRBD2 as D (6 bases). Here the CDR3 DNA reads TGCAGCGTTGAAGGCCACCGGGAGAGAACCTACGAGCAGTACTTC. It encodes CSVEGHRERTYEQYF.